The 18 T cell receptor beta chains below come from one sample, sequenced in a study of OX40 agonist ivuxolimab in advanced cancers. TCRdb's table, derived via immunoSEQ multiplex PCR, lists solely in-frame clones and lacks some. Found here are tens of thousands of clones, 90% of them singletons; the top ten hold 0.33%. The input for sequencing was CD4+ or CD8+ T cells sorted from blood, taken in a trial of the OX40 agonist ivuxolimab. The receptors were sampled from an adult with an advanced solid tumor such as melanoma, head and neck, liver or kidney cancer.

V is TRBV9 and J is TRBJ2-2, with D hard to call. CDR3 length equals 15 residues. V dropped 1 base and J dropped 1 base, with 8 bases sitting between them. From germline, CDR1 is SGDLS and CDR2 YYNGEE. This CDR3 reads CASSVFRQNTGELFF. CDR3 DNA sequence: TGTGCCAGCAGCGTATTTAGACAGAACACCGGGGAGCTGTTTTTT.

The gene calls are TRBV5-6 and TRBJ1-6, with D maybe TRBD1 (5 bases). V was shortened by 4 bases and J by 4 bases, with 9 bases between the two germline ends. This CDR3 region has 14 residues. Per germline, CDR1 SGHDT and CDR2 YYEEEE. The CDR3 protein is CASSLAGYNSPLHF. The CDR3 DNA reads as TGTGCCAGCAGCCTAGCAGGGTATAATTCACCCCTCCACTTT. Together with reference TRBV5-6 and TRBJ1-6, the CDR3 gives the full variable domain: DAGVTQSPTHLIKTRGQQVTLRCSPKSGHDTVSWYQQALGQGPQFIFQYYEEEERQRGNFPDRFSGHQFPNYSSELNVNALLLGDSALYLCASSLAGYNSPLHFGNGTRLTVT.

A single count supports this clone. This chain connects TRBV28 to TRBJ2-6; 7 positions match TRBD1. Germline loops: CDR1 MDHEN, CDR2 SYDVKM. The CDR3 contains 16 residues. The junction had 8 bases not matched to a gene; V was cut back by 5 bases and J by 4 bases. CDR3: CASSPRQGRGANVLTF. The DNA for the CDR3 is TGTGCCAGCAGTCCTCGACAGGGTAGAGGGGCCAACGTCCTGACTTTC.

The chain links TRBV2 to TRBJ1-5, with TRBD1 identical over 7 bases. The germline V gene encodes CDR1 SNHLY and CDR2 FYNNEI. The CDR3 is 15 amino acids. J gave up 5 bases and V 4 bases, and 8 bases lay outside the gene matches. CDR3 nucleotide sequence: TGTGCCAGCAGTGGCACAGGGGACCCCTATCAGCCCCAGCATTTT. It translates to CASSGTGDPYQPQHF.

This chain links TRBV5-1 with TRBJ2-7; 8 positions agree with TRBD2. Germline CDR1 is SGHRS and CDR2 is YFSETQ. The V gene end was trimmed by 4 bases and the J gene end by 3 bases; junction bases not matched to a gene: 9. The CDR3 is made up of 15 amino acids. The CDR3 is CASSLSGGANYEQYF. The CDR3 coding sequence is TGCGCCAGCAGCCTCAGCGGGGGCGCTAACTACGAGCAGTACTTC.

The V gene is TRBV9, the J gene TRBJ2-3; D is perhaps TRBD2 (6 bases). The CDR3 spans 14 residues. Germline V gene lookup returns CDR1 SGDLS and CDR2 YYNGEE. V gave up 0 bases and J gave up 5 bases, with 10 bases separating them. CDR3 in DNA: TGTGCCAGCAGCGTAGTAACCGGGGGAGATACGCAGTATTTT. It translates to CASSVVTGGDTQYF.

This chain links TRBV7-9 with TRBJ2-3; the D gene is possibly TRBD2 (6 bases). The CDR3 runs 14 residues. Trimming shortened V by 11 bases and J by 0 bases, and 15 bases separated the two germline ends. The V gene's germline CDR1 is SEHNR and CDR2 FQNEAQ (reference sequence). CDR3 sequence: CAAYPAGSTDTQYF. CDR3 coding DNA: TGTGCCGCCTACCCTGCGGGGAGCACAGATACGCAGTATTTT. Using reference TRBV7-9 and TRBJ2-3 for the parts outside the CDR3, the full variable domain is DTGVSQNPRHKITKRGQNVTFRCDPISEHNRLYWYRQTLGQGPEFLTYFQNEAQLEKSRLLSDRFSAERPKGSFSTLEIQRTEQGDSAMYLCAAYPAGSTDTQYFGPGTRLTVL.

The rearrangement links TRBV9 to TRBJ2-3; 8 positions match TRBD2. With V trimmed by 3 bases and J by 0 bases, 3 bases remained unmatched. CDR3 size: 15 residues. Per germline, CDR1 SGDLS and CDR2 YYNGEE. In DNA form, the CDR3 reads TGTGCCAGCAGCGCGGGGGGGCCGAGCACAGATACGCAGTATTTT. The encoded protein is CASSAGGPSTDTQYF.

The genes are TRBV9 and TRBJ2-4, with D maybe TRBD2 (5 bases). Germline CDR1 SGDLS, CDR2 YYNGEE. Trimming stripped 4 bases from V and 1 base from J, with 6 bases between. CDR3 length equals 13 residues. CDR3 in amino acids: CASSSGAKNIQYF. The CDR3 DNA reads TGTGCCAGCAGCTCGGGGGCCAAAAACATTCAGTACTTC.

The chain links TRBV2 to TRBJ1-2, with 9 nucleotides matching TRBD1. This CDR3 contains 15 residues. The trim removed 5 bases at V and 2 bases at J, leaving 6 bases unmatched. In germline, CDR1 is SNHLY, CDR2 FYNNEI. In DNA form, the CDR3 reads TGTGCCAGCAGTCTCGACGGACAGGGGAACTATGGCTACACCTTC. This gives the protein CASSLDGQGNYGYTF.

The chain is built from TRBV7-9 and TRBJ1-5; 9 bases agree with TRBD1. Trimming removed 5 bases from V and 6 bases from J; junction bases left unmatched: 5. The CDR3 loop spans 14 amino acids. CDR1 is SEHNR, CDR2 FQNEAQ, per germline (reference sequence). CDR3: CASSEDRGTQPQHF. CDR3 nucleotides: TGTGCCAGCAGCGAGGACAGGGGTACTCAGCCCCAGCATTTT.

The chain is built from TRBV13 and TRBJ2-7; TRBD1 aligns across 8 bases. V trimming: 4 bases; J trimming: 7 bases; junction bases outside the gene matches: 9. The germline V gene encodes CDR1 PRHDT and CDR2 FYEKMQ (reference sequence). The CDR3 runs to 14 residues. CDR3 in amino acids: CASSSGQGAREQYF. CDR3 in DNA: TGTGCCAGCAGCTCCGGACAGGGAGCCCGAGAGCAGTACTTC.

Remarks on this clone: Relative to the germline gene, one junction end is altered; a read error may explain this. This chain joins TRBV7-7 and TRBJ2-3, with 9 bases aligning to TRBD2. Germline lookup yields CDR1 SSHAT and CDR2 FNYEAQ (reference sequence). This CDR3 comprises 15 residues. Written as DNA, the CDR3 is TGTGCTAGCAGCTTAGTAGCGGGGGGCACAGATACGCAGTATTTT. Its translation is CASSLVAGGTDTQYF.

The chain uses TRBV18 and TRBJ2-1, with D perhaps TRBD1 (5 bases). The germline gives CDR1 KGHSH, CDR2 LQKENI. The CDR3 loop spans 14 amino acids. The ends were cut back, 3 bases at V and 7 bases at J, with 13 bases in the middle. CDR3: CASSPDSRVNEQFF. Written as DNA, the CDR3 is TGTGCCAGCTCACCGGATTCCAGGGTTAATGAGCAGTTCTTC. The full variable domain, in which reference TRBV18 and TRBJ2-1 provide the parts outside the CDR3, is NAGVMQNPRHLVRRRGQEARLRCSPMKGHSHVYWYRQLPEEGLKFMVYLQKENIIDESGMPKERFSAEFPKEGPSILRIQQVVRGDSAAYFCASSPDSRVNEQFFGPGTRLTVL.

The gene calls are TRBV25-1 and TRBJ1-1; 9 bases agree with TRBD1. In germline, CDR1 is MGHDK, CDR2 SYGVNS. This CDR3 has 15 residues. V was clipped by 3 bases and J by 3 bases; unmatched bases: 5. Here the CDR3 DNA reads TGTGCCAGCAGTGACCCCCGACAGGGGGACACTGAAGCTTTCTTT. It specifies CASSDPRQGDTEAFF. Using reference TRBV25-1 and TRBJ1-1 for the parts outside the CDR3, the full variable domain is EADIYQTPRYLVIGTGKKITLECSQTMGHDKMYWYQQDPGMELHLIHYSYGVNSTEKGDLSSESTVSRIRTEHFPLTLESARPSHTSQYLCASSDPRQGDTEAFFGQGTRLTVV.

This clone was counted a single time. The chain joins TRBV11-2 to TRBJ2-1, with D tentatively TRBD1 (6 bases). Germline CDR1 is SGHAT and CDR2 is FQNNGV. The CDR3 extends over 13 amino acids. V lost 3 bases and J 6 bases, leaving 9 bases between the germline ends. CDR3 bases: TGTGCCAGCAGCTTTAAGGGGGTCAATGAGCAGTTCTTC. Translating gives CASSFKGVNEQFF.

The chain is built from TRBV6-1 and TRBJ1-1, with D perhaps matching TRBD1 (6 bases). The CDR3 consists of 14 residues. Germline V gives CDR1 MNHNS, CDR2 SASEGT. Trimming pared 4 bases from V and 5 bases from J, leaving 14 bases between. CDR3 in amino acids: CASSVGGITTEAFF. The CDR3 DNA sequence: TGTGCCAGCAGTGTAGGGGGGATCACAACTGAAGCTTTCTTT.

This clone has only one observation. The CDR3, as DNA: TGCGCCAGCAGCCAACCCCTCTCGGACAGTAACTATGGCTACACCTTC. It encodes CASSQPLSDSNYGYTF. The V gene is TRBV4-1, the J gene TRBJ1-2, with D possibly TRBD1 on 6 matching bases. V dropped 2 bases and J dropped 1 base, with 14 bases sitting between them. Looked up from germline, CDR1 is MGHRA and CDR2 is YSYEKL. This CDR3 has 16 amino acids.